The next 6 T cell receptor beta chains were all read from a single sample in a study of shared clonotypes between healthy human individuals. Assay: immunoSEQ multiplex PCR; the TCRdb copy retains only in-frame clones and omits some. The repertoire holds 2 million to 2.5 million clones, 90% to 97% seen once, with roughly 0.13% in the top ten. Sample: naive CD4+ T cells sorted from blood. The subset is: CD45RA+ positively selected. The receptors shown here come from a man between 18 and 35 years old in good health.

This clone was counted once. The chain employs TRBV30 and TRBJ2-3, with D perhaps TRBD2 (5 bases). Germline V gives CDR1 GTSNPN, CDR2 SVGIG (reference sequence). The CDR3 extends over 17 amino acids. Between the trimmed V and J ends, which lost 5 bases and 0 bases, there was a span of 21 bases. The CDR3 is CAWRRGPSSLSTDTQYF. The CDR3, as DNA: TGTGCCTGGCGCCGCGGCCCTAGCAGTTTAAGCACAGATACGCAGTATTTT.

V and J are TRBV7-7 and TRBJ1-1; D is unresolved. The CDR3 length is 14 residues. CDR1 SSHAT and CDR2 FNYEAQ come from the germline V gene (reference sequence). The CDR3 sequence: CASRPIDRNTEAFF. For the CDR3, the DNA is TGTGCTAGCCGCCCCATAGATCGAAACACTGAAGCTTTCTTT.

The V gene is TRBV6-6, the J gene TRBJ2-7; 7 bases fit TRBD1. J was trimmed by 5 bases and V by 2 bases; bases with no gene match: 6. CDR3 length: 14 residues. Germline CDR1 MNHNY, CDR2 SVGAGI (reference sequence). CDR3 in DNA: TGTGCCAGCAGTTACGACAGGGTAAGGGACGAGCAGTACTTC. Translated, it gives CASSYDRVRDEQYF.

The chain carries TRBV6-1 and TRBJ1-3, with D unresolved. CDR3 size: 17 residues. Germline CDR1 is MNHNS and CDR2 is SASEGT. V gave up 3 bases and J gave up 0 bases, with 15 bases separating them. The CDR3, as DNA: TGTGCCAGCAGTGATCGACGGCCTCAGAGCTCTGGAAACACCATATATTTT. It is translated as CASSDRRPQSSGNTIYF.

CDR3 amino acids: CASSIVGTYSNQPQHF. The CDR3 region has the DNA TGTGCCAGTAGTATAGTGGGAACCTATAGCAATCAGCCCCAGCATTTT. This rearrangement joins TRBV19 to TRBJ1-5; no clear D. Germline-derived CDR1 and CDR2 are LNHDA and SQIVND (reference sequence). The CDR3 extends over 16 amino acids. The V gene lost 1 base and the J gene lost 0 bases, with 10 bases spanning the gap.

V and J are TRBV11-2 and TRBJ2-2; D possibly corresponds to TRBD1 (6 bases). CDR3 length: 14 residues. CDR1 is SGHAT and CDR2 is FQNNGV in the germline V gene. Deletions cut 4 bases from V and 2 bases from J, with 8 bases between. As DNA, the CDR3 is TGTGCCAGCAGCTCCAGGGGAAACACCGGGGAGCTGTTTTTT. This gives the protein CASSSRGNTGELFF.